This TCR beta chain emerged from a study of technical replicates of blood from a few donors (dated 2017 in TCRdb). As concerns this clone: No antigen is known for it. Per-base qualities were not stored, and no clone one base away is much larger.

Libraries were constructed by the immunoSEQ multiplex PCR assay. TCRdb stores this immuneACCESS table with in-frame sequences only. Part of the clones is absent; in the studies checked, under half of the shortfall reflects unresolved V genes, and no reason is known for the rest. This sample comprises approximately 70,000 clones, 92% of them detected only once. The ten biggest clones cover around 0.42% of the sample. The clonotype comes from a human donor in good health. The specimen sequenced was T cells isolated from PBMCs.

The bases are TGTGCCAGGCTCGGGACAGGTCACCTGAACACTGAAGCTTTCTTT. Translated, this gives CARLGTGHLNTEAFF. This receptor chain uses TRBV2 and TRBJ1-1; a stretch of 8 junction bases matches TRBD1. The germline V gene supplies CDR1 SNHLY and CDR2 FYNNEI. The CDR3 measures 15 amino acids from cysteine to phenylalanine. Of the read, only the CDR3 DNA is kept; its 45 bases are in frame from base 1. The germline V and J ends show losses of 9 bases and 0 bases respectively, and no gene match explains 9 bases of the junction.